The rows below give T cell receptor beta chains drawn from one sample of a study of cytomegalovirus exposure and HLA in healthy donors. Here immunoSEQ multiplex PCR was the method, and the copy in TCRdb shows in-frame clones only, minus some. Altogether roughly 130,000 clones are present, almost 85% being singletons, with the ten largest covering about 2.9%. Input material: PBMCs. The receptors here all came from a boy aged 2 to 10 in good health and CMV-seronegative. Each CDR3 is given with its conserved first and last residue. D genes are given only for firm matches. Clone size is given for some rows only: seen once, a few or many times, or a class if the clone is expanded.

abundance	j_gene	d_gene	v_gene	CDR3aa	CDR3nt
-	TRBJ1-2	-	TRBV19	CASSAGQVAGGYTF	TGTGCCAGTAGCGCGGGGCAGGTGGCGGGTGGCTACACCTTC
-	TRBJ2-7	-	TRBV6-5	CASSRWTEPREQYF	TGTGCCAGCAGTCGCTGGACAGAACCGCGGGAGCAGTACTTC
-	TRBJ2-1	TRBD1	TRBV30	CAWAPGQGYNEQFF	TGTGCCTGGGCTCCGGGACAGGGTTACAATGAGCAGTTCTTC
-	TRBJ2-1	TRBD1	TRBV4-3	CASSLSTGANEQFF	TGCGCCAGCAGCCTGTCGACAGGGGCCAATGAGCAGTTCTTC
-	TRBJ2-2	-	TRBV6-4	CASSRYQGRTGELFF	TGTGCCAGCAGCAGATACCAGGGGCGAACCGGGGAGCTGTTTTTT
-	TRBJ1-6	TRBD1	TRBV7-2	CASSSSSDRDNSPLHF	TGTGCCAGCAGCTCCTCATCCGACAGGGACAATTCACCCCTCCACTTT
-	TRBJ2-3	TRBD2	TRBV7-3	CASSSSGRTDTQYF	TGTGCCAGCAGCTCTAGCGGGAGAACAGATACGCAGTATTTT
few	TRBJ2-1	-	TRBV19	CASSMWQDNEQFF	TGTGCCAGTAGTATGTGGCAGGACAATGAGCAGTTCTTC
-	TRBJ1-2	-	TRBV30	CAWSPVTGGYTF	TGTGCCTGGAGCCCGGTCACGGGTGGCTACACCTTC
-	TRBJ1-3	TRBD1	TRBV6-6	CASSYSGGQGANTIYF	TGTGCCAGCAGTTACTCCGGGGGACAGGGGGCGAACACCATATATTTT
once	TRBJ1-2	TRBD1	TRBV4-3	CASSQVGRGTGGYTF	TGCGCCAGCAGCCAAGTGGGCAGGGGGACAGGTGGCTACACCTTC
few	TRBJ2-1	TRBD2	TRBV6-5	CASSYETSGYNEQFF	TGTGCCAGCAGTTATGAAACTAGCGGTTACAATGAGCAGTTCTTC
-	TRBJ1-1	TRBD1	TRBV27	CASSPLTGAPEAFF	TGTGCCAGCAGTCCACTTACAGGGGCCCCTGAAGCTTTCTTT
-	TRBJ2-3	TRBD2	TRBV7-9	CASSLSRGDLTDTQYF	TGTGCCAGCAGCCTGAGTCGGGGGGATCTGACAGATACGCAGTATTTT
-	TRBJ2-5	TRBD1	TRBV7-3	CASSTGTGGARQETQYF	TGTGCCAGCAGCACCGGGACAGGGGGCGCCCGCCAAGAGACCCAGTACTTC
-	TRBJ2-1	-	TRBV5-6	CASSVRAGEQFF	TGTGCCAGCAGCGTCAGGGCTGGTGAGCAGTTCTTC
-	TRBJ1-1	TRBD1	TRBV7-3	CASSPPGGGETFF	TGTGCCAGCAGCCCCCCCGGAGGGGGCGAAACTTTCTTT
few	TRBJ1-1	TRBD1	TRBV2	CASSEDGTGNAEAFF	TGTGCCAGCAGTGAAGATGGGACAGGGAACGCTGAAGCTTTCTTT
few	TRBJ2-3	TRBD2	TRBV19	CASSKAASGTTDTQYF	TGTGCCAGTAGTAAGGCGGCTAGCGGGACCACAGATACGCAGTATTTT
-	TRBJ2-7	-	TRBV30	CAWSLGGGRLSYEQYF	TGTGCCTGGAGCCTAGGGGGAGGGCGGCTATCCTACGAGCAGTACTTC
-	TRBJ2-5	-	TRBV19	CASSIGWSETQYF	TGTGCCAGTAGTATCGGGTGGTCCGAGACCCAGTACTTC
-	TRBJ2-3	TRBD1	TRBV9	CASSGNRGGTDTQYF	TGTGCCAGCAGCGGAAACAGGGGAGGCACAGATACGCAGTATTTT
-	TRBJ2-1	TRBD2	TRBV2	CASLGLAGRGEQFF	TGTGCCAGCCTAGGACTAGCGGGGAGGGGTGAGCAGTTCTTC
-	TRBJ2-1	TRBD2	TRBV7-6	CASSPVAGAIYNEQFF	TGTGCCAGCAGCCCCGTTGCGGGAGCGATCTACAATGAGCAGTTCTTC
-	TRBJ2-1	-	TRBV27	CASSLSDGGNNEQFF	TGTGCCAGCAGTTTAAGTGACGGAGGGAACAATGAGCAGTTCTTC
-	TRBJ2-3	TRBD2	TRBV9	CASSVLAGVDTQYF	TGTGCCAGCAGCGTACTAGCGGGAGTGGATACGCAGTATTTT
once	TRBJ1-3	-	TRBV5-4	CASSRTGLRTGNTIYF	TGTGCCAGCAGCCGTACAGGGTTAAGAACTGGAAACACCATATATTTT
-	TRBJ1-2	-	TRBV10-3	CAINDSYGYTF	TGTGCCATCAATGACAGCTATGGCTACACCTTC
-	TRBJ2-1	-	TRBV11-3	CASSLSNAASYNEQFF	TGTGCCAGCAGCTTAAGTAATGCGGCTTCCTACAATGAGCAGTTCTTC
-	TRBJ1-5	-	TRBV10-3	CAISESLQGMSNQPQHF	TGTGCCATCAGTGAGTCCCTACAGGGTATGAGCAATCAGCCCCAGCATTTT
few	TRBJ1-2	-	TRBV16	CASSPRSYGYTF	TGTGCCAGCAGTCCCCGTTCCTATGGCTACACCTTC
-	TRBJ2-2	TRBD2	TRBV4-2	CASSQEMGLAGGPGGELFF	TGTGCCAGCAGCCAAGAAATGGGACTAGCGGGAGGCCCAGGCGGGGAGCTGTTTTTT
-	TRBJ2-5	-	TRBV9	CASSRTGRGETQYF	TGTGCCAGCAGCAGGACAGGGAGGGGAGAGACCCAGTACTTC
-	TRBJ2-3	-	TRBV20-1	CSAILAPTQYF	TGCAGTGCTATCCTAGCTCCCACGCAGTATTTT
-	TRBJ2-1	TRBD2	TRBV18	CASSPMAGGPRNEQFF	TGTGCCAGCTCACCGATGGCGGGAGGGCCGCGCAATGAGCAGTTCTTC
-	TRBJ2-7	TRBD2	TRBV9	CASSPFLAGDSEQYF	TGTGCCAGCAGCCCTTTTTTAGCGGGGGATAGCGAGCAGTACTTC
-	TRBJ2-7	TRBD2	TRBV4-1	CASSRAGGGYYEQYF	TGCGCCAGCAGCCGCGCCGGGGGGGGCTACTACGAGCAGTACTTC
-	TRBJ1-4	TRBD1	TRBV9	CASSGRDRAEKLFF	TGTGCCAGCAGCGGACGAGACAGGGCCGAAAAACTGTTTTTT
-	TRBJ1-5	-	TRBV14	CASSPSGSQEQPQHF	TGTGCCAGCAGCCCATCGGGGAGTCAGGAACAGCCCCAGCATTTT